A selection of T cell receptor beta chains follows, all from one sample in a study of CD8 T cells in ankylosing spondylitis. TCRdb re-called the 5' RACE reads through MiXCR, storing one row per CDR3 protein. The top ten hold approximately 0.61% of the sample, which has 250,000 or so distinct CDR3 sequences, roughly a quarter seen once. What was sequenced was blood, either unsorted or a sorted T cell fraction (not recorded which). The receptors originated from a male donor with ankylosing spondylitis or in good health (not recorded which). The CDR3 runs from the conserved cysteine through the conserved F or W. Fields, in order: V gene, clone size, J gene, D gene, CDR3 protein, CDR3 DNA. A D gene is named only where the DNA matches it firmly. The listing skips clone size in some rows; elsewhere it reads once, few, many or a size class.

>TRBV2|many|TRBJ2-7|NA
CASSPSWTGEQYF
TGTGCCAGCAGCCCCAGCTGGACGGGCGAGCAGTACTTC
>TRBV7-2|NA|TRBJ2-2|NA
CASSPPFYTGELFF
TGTGCCAGCAGCCCCCCATTCTACACCGGGGAGCTGTTTTTT
>TRBV25-1|many|TRBJ1-2|NA
CASSESGRSYGYTF
TGTGCCAGCAGTGAATCTGGCAGGAGCTATGGCTACACCTTC
>TRBV2|NA|TRBJ1-4|NA
CASSRPSSTNEKLFF
TGTGCCAGCAGCCGACCGTCGTCAACTAATGAAAAACTGTTTTTT
>TRBV29-1|many|TRBJ2-3|TRBD2
CSVTGLAGGGTQYF
TGCAGCGTTACGGGACTAGCGGGGGGTGGTACGCAGTATTTT
>TRBV20-1|many|TRBJ1-6|TRBD1
CSATRGQGTNSPLHF
TGCAGTGCTACACGGGGACAGGGTACTAATTCACCCCTCCACTTT
>TRBV20-1|NA|TRBJ2-2|NA
CSARPTGRNTGELFF
TGCAGTGCTAGACCAACAGGGAGGAACACCGGGGAGCTGTTTTTT
>TRBV6-1|few|TRBJ2-7|NA
CASSLNRAYEQYF
TGTGCCAGCAGCCTAAACAGGGCCTACGAGCAGTACTTC
>TRBV6-1|NA|TRBJ1-6|NA
CASSLGRLNSPLHF
TGTGCCAGCAGCCTGGGACGGTTAAATTCACCCCTCCACTTT
>TRBV12-3/TRBV12-4|NA|TRBJ2-2|NA
CASSPQGSAGELFF
TGTGCCAGCAGTCCCCAGGGGTCAGCCGGGGAGCTGTTTTTT
>TRBV28|NA|TRBJ2-7|TRBD1
CASRGQGRSYEQYF
TGTGCCAGCAGGGGACAGGGACGGTCCTACGAGCAGTACTTC
>TRBV6-1|NA|TRBJ2-2|TRBD1
CASSERGRGTGELFF
TGTGCCAGCAGTGAGAGGGGGCGCGGCACCGGGGAGCTGTTTTTT
>TRBV2|few|TRBJ2-7|NA
CASSYSSYEQYF
TGTGCCAGCAGTTACTCCTCCTACGAGCAGTACTTC